These 15 T cell receptor beta chains share one sample of origin, sequenced in a study of CD8 T cells in Susac syndrome. A quantity of about 0.5 to 1 ug RNA underwent reverse transcription using random hexamers. TCRdb re-analysed the immunoSEQ multiplex PCR reads in MiXCR, keeping a single row per CDR3 protein. The repertoire holds fewer than 200,000 distinct CDR3 sequences, with 91% as singletons. The sample comprised CD4+ T cells from PBMCs. The receptors here all came from a human donor with Susac syndrome.

V usage is TRBV28 and J usage is TRBJ1-1; 7 positions match TRBD1. V gave up 2 bases and J gave up 4 bases; unmatched junction bases: 4. The V gene's germline CDR1 is MDHEN and CDR2 SYDVKM. The CDR3 runs 14 residues. CDR3 bases: TGTGCCAGCAGTTTACCGGGACAGACCACTGAAGCTTTCTTT. Translation: CASSLPGQTTEAFF.

The DNA for the CDR3 is TGTGCCAGCAACCGATTTCGGGACAGGGATAACAATGAGCAGTTCTTC. Translated: CASNRFRDRDNNEQFF. The chain recombines TRBV7-8 with TRBJ2-1; TRBD1 agrees at 9 bases. Germline values: CDR1 SGHVS, CDR2 FQNEAQ. V shed 7 bases and J 5 bases; nucleotides not matched to a gene: 12. The CDR3 consists of 16 residues.

CDR3 nucleotide sequence: TGTGCCAGCAGTCAGGGCACAGATACGCAGTATTTT. This translates into CASSQGTDTQYF. V gene TRBV28 combines with J gene TRBJ2-3; D is uncertain. The germline CDR1 and CDR2 sequences are MDHEN and SYDVKM. Trimming left V 5 bases short and J 1 base short, with 4 bases between. CDR3 length equals 12 residues.

The V gene is TRBV21-1, the J gene TRBJ1-1; the table's D gene call, TRBD1, was not cross checked with the DNA. TRBV21-1 has pseudogene status. The CDR3 contains 14 residues. The CDR3 region has the DNA TGTGCCAGCAGCAACCCCCGGGGGGCAGCTGAAGCTTTCTTT. Translated, it gives CASSNPRGAAEAFF.

The chain recombines TRBV27 with TRBJ2-1; the D call may be TRBD1 or TRBD2 (5 bases each). Germline CDR1 and CDR2: MNHEY and SMNVEV (reference sequence). The CDR3 contains 18 residues. Between the trimmed V and J ends, which lost 8 bases and 1 base, there was a span of 24 bases. The CDR3 sequence is CASSFGAGEHGSYNEQFF. CDR3 sequence (DNA): TGTGCCAGCTCGTTTGGGGCGGGTGAACATGGATCCTACAATGAGCAGTTCTTC.

The rearrangement links TRBV28 to TRBJ2-1; TRBD1 agrees at 11 bases. The CDR3 spans 16 residues. Germline lookup yields CDR1 MDHEN and CDR2 SYDVKM. Trimming at V came to 6 bases and at J to 6 bases, leaving 10 bases not matched to a gene. CDR3 amino acids: CASSISTGTGGNEQFF. CDR3 nucleotide sequence: TGTGCCAGCAGCATATCAACCGGGACAGGGGGCAATGAGCAGTTCTTC.

This chain joins TRBV2 and TRBJ1-1, with TRBD1 identical over 8 bases. The CDR3 sequence is 13 residues long. With 7 bases clipped from V and 5 bases from J, the junction kept 6 bases outside the gene matches. The germline V gene has CDR1 SNHLY and CDR2 FYNNEI. CDR3 loop: CASNPTGATEAFF. The CDR3 nucleotides are TGTGCCAGCAACCCGACAGGGGCGACTGAAGCTTTCTTT.

This chain uses TRBV6-2 or TRBV6-3 with TRBJ1-5, with TRBD1 matching over 7 bases. The CDR3 runs to 14 residues. Losses at the gene ends were 6 bases for V and 2 bases for J; bases not matched to a gene: 4. Germline V gene data show CDR1 as MNHEY and CDR2 as SVGEGT. The CDR3 sequence: CASSNRGGNQPQHF. As DNA, the CDR3 is TGTGCCAGCAGCAACAGGGGAGGCAATCAGCCCCAGCATTTT.

The genes are TRBV6-1 and TRBJ1-5; maybe TRBD1 (5 bases). V lost 8 bases and J lost 5, with 13 bases in between. The CDR3 runs to 13 residues. Germline V gene sequence: CDR1 MNHNS, CDR2 SASEGT. The CDR3 loop reads CASGGTDYQPQHF. The CDR3 nucleotides are TGTGCCAGCGGAGGGACTGATTATCAGCCCCAGCATTTT.

V and J are TRBV20-1 and TRBJ2-3; tentatively, D is TRBD2 (5 bases). The germline V and J ends were trimmed by 4 bases and 4 bases, with 21 bases remaining between them. The CDR3 covers 16 residues. Germline V lookup: CDR1 DFQATT, CDR2 SNEGSKA (reference sequence). The CDR3 spells CSATTVAQASPDTQYF. The CDR3 DNA is TGCAGTGCTACCACCGTAGCGCAGGCCAGTCCAGATACGCAGTATTTT.

This sequence joins TRBV20-1 and TRBJ2-4; TRBD1 or TRBD2 may be the D gene (7 bases each). V was clipped by 0 bases and J by 6 bases, with 18 bases between them. CDR3 length: 16 amino acids. CDR1 DFQATT and CDR2 SNEGSKA come from the germline V gene (reference sequence). Here the CDR3 reads CSARDPRAGTVNIQYF. CDR3 coding DNA: TGCAGTGCTAGAGACCCCCGAGCGGGGACAGTAAACATTCAGTACTTC.

J is TRBJ2-3 and V is TRBV6-1, with 10 nucleotides matching TRBD2. Germline-derived CDR1 and CDR2 are MNHNS and SASEGT. The CDR3 covers 18 residues. V shed 6 bases and J 2 bases; nucleotides not matched to a gene: 14. The CDR3: CASRRSRSSGGTTDTQYF. The CDR3, as DNA: TGTGCCAGCAGGAGATCGAGGAGTAGCGGGGGGACCACAGATACGCAGTATTTT.

This chain links TRBV3-1 with TRBJ1-2; D gene uncertain. CDR3 length equals 13 residues. V lost 3 bases and J lost 5, with 10 bases in between. Per the germline V gene, CDR1 is LGHDT and CDR2 is YNNKEL (reference sequence). DNA of the CDR3: TGTGCCAGCAGCCAGGGCAGTGCATATGGCTACACCTTC. Its translation: CASSQGSAYGYTF.

The chain recombines TRBV7-2 with TRBJ2-2; D is ambiguous. The CDR3 consists of 15 residues. Trimming took 3 bases from V and 3 from J, leaving 11 bases between them. In germline, CDR1 is SGHTA, CDR2 FQGNSA. The CDR3 reads CASSLDRADTGELFF. For the CDR3, the DNA is TGTGCCAGCAGCTTGGACCGGGCAGACACCGGGGAGCTGTTTTTT.

The chain links TRBV2 to TRBJ2-3, with unresolved D. The V end lost 3 bases, the J end lost 0 bases, and 4 bases lay between the germline ends. Germline V gives CDR1 SNHLY, CDR2 FYNNEI. The CDR3 is 13 amino acids. CDR3 in amino acids: CASSDRSTDTQYF. CDR3 sequence (DNA): TGTGCCAGCAGTGATAGAAGCACAGATACGCAGTATTTT.